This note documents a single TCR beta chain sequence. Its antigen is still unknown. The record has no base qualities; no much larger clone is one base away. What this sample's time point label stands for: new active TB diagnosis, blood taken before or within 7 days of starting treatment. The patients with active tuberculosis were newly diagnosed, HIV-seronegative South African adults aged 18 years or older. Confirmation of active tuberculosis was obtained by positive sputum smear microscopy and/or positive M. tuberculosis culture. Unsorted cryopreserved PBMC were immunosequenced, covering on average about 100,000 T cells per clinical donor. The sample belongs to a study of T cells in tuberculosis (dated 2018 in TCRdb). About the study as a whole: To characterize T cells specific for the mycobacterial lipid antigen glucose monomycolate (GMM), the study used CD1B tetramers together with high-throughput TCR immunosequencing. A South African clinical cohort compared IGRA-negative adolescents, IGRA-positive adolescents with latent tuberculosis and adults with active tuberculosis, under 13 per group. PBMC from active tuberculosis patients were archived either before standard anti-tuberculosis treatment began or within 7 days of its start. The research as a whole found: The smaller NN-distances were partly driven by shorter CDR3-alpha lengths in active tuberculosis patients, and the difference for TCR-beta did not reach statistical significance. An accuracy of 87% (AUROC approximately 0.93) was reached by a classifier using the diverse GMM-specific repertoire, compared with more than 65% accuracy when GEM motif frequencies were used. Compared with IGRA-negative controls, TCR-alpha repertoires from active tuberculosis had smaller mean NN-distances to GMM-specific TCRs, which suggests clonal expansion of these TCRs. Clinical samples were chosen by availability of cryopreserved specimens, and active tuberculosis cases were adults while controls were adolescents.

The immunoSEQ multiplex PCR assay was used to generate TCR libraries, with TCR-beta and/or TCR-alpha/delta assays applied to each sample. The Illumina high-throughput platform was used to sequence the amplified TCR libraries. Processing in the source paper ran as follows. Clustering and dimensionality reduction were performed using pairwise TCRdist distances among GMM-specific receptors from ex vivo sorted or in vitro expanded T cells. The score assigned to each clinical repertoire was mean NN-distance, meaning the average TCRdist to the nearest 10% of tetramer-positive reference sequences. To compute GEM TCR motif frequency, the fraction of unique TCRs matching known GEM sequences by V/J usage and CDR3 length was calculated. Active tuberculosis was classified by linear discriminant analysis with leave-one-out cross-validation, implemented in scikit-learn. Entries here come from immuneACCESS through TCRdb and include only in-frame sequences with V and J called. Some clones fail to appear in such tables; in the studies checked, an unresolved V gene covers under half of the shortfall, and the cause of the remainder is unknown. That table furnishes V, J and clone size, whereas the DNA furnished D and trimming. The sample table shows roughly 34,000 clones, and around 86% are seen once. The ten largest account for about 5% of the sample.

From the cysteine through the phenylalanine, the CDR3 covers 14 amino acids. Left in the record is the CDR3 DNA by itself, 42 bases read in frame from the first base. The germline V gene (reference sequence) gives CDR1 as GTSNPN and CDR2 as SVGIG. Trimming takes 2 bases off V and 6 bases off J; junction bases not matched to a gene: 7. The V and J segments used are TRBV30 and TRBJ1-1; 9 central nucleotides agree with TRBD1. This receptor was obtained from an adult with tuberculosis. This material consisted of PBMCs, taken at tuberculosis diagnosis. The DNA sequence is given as TGTGCCTGGAGTCCCGGGACAGGGTATGCTGAAGCTTTCTTT. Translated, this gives CAWSPGTGYAEAFF.